This T cell receptor beta chain was sequenced for a study of radiation and T cells in renal cell carcinoma (TCRdb year 2020). Study-level background: TCR beta sequencing covered some 55 samples in total, comprising some 26 tumors and around 27 peripheral blood samples. In the 55 or so samples combined, some 4,000,000 unique CDR3 nucleotide sequences were found, encoding approximately 2,800,000 unique CDR3 amino acid sequences.

Concerning this clone itself: Its antigen target is currently unknown. The sample holds no much larger clone one base away, and base qualities are not on file.

The label giving this sample's time point can be read as: tumor resected at nephrectomy. This sample's treatment or condition label indicates: treatment-naive control, cytoreductive nephrectomy. For controls, tumors were taken from treatment-naive renal cell carcinoma patients who had cytoreductive nephrectomy with no radiation beforehand. Renal cell carcinoma with clear cell pathology was present in all patients. The control tumors sequenced for TCR were resected between about 2010 and 2014 from 11 males and several females whose median age was approximately 59 years (range roughly 35 to 85). Tumors were dissociated mechanically, digested with collagenase/hyaluronidase at 37 degrees C, processed in gentleMACS C tubes, and stored in liquid nitrogen. The QIAamp DNA Blood Mini Kit (Qiagen) was used to prepare genomic DNA for TCR sequencing. The analyses included just those samples that passed every quality control check.

Here is what the overall study found, with its caveats: Because only small tumor regions of around 1 g were available, intratumoral heterogeneity was not captured. Compared with controls, irradiated tumors had higher TCR clonality, as the top 100 clonotypes made up an average of about 50% of the repertoire, versus roughly 43% in nephrectomy-only tumors. Effects of radiation dose or scheduling on the TCR repertoire could not be addressed with the single-armed trial design. Irradiated tumors contained more dominant CDR3 motifs, and these motifs occupied a larger share of the repertoire than in control tumors.

The immunoSEQ kit was used, according to the manufacturer's recommendations, to generate TCR beta libraries from genomic DNA. To prepare libraries, a first multiplex PCR with proprietary primers was run, followed by a second PCR that added unique barcodes, and a bead cleanup was done after each round. A positive control reaction and a negative control reaction, both provided in the kit, were run with every batch of samples. The final libraries were assessed on an Agilent 4200 TapeStation D1000 ScreenTape, pooled by volume, and quantified by qPCR. An Illumina NextSeq500 fitted with a MidOutput 150-cycle cartridge performed the sequencing, running 156 Read1 cycles and 15 Index1 cycles with the kit's custom primers. The pooled library was loaded at 0.95 to 1 pM with approximately 20% PhiX control spiked in. Processing in the source paper ran as follows. The vendor-processed data were analyzed in R, and a clonotype was defined as all T cells that share the same CDR3 nucleotide sequence. For clone abundance analyses, frequencies were normalized to the 10,000 most abundant clones per sample. Public T cell clones, which averaged fewer than five per sample, were excluded before analysis. ImmunoMap was used for dominant motif analysis with the PAM10 matrix, a gap penalty of 30, and a homology threshold of 0.3, and any motif reaching a cumulative frequency of at least 0.01 was considered dominant. Held by TCRdb, this immuneACCESS table contains in-frame sequences only and omits some clones. Under half of the omission traces to an unresolved V gene where checked; the cause of the rest is unknown. The V and J calls and clone size come from that table; D and trimming were worked out from the DNA. The sample data list some 20,000 clones, and approximately 59% of these were observed just once. Clones ranked in the top ten supply around a third of the sample.

The CDR3 runs 13 residues from the cysteine to the phenylalanine. Kept here is only the CDR3 DNA, which spans 39 bases and is read in frame from base 1. Trimming takes 0 bases from V and 6 bases from J, and the germline ends sit 7 bases apart. According to the germline V gene, CDR1 reads SGHRS and CDR2 reads YFSETQ. The receptor was isolated from a man aged 45-60 years with renal cell carcinoma. Recombination connected TRBV5-1 to TRBJ2-1; TRBD2 is a weak D gene call, 5 bases matching. Source: tumor tissue, taken from a patient whose treatment was nephrectomy without radiotherapy. The CDR3 region has the sequence CASSLAGSNEQFF. The nucleotides are TGCGCCAGCAGCTTGGCGGGAAGCAATGAGCAGTTCTTC.